Listed here is a single T cell receptor beta chain. As yet, its antigen is unknown. This entry is derived from a study of lymphopenia after photon versus proton radiotherapy. Findings and limits, study-wide: Larger post-nadir TCR diversity loss correlated inversely with survival in deceased patients.

Sequencing used immunoSEQ multiplex PCR; TCRdb keeps in-frame clones, though not all of them. Of approximately 8,100 clones detected, around nine tenths appear once; the ten largest clones hold 21%. The sequence was obtained from an older man with cholangiocarcinoma. The sample here was peripheral blood, taken from a patient treated with photon-based radiotherapy.

CDR3 region: CASSLRRGHSTDTQYF. CDR3 nucleotide sequence: TGTGCCAGCAGCTTACGGAGGGGCCATAGCACAGATACGCAGTATTTT. The gene calls are TRBV11-1 and TRBJ2-3; D possibly corresponds to TRBD2 (6 bases). Germline V gene lookup returns CDR1 SGHAT and CDR2 FQDESV (reference sequence). V dropped 2 bases and J dropped 0 bases, with 12 bases sitting between them. CDR3 length equals 16 residues. The full variable domain, rest sourced from reference TRBV11-1 and TRBJ2-3, is EAEVAQSPRYKITEKSQAVAFWCDPISGHATLYWYRQILGQGPELLVQFQDESVVDDSQLPKDRFSAERLKGVDSTLKIQPAELGDSAMYLCASSLRRGHSTDTQYFGPGTRLTVL.